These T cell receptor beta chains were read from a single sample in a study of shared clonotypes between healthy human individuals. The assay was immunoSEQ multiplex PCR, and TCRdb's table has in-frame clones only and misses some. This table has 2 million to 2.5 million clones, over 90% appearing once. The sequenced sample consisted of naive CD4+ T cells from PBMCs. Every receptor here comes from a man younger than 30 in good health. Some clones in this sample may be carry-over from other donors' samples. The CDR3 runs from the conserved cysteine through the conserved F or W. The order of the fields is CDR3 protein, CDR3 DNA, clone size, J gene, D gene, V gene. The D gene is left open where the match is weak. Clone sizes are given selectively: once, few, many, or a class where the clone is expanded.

CDR3aa: CASSLDLRQRNTEAFF
CDR3nt: TGTGCCAGCAGCTTAGACCTAAGACAGAGGAACACTGAAGCTTTCTTT
abundance: NA
j_gene: TRBJ1-1
d_gene: NA
v_gene: TRBV11-2

CDR3aa: CASSPGGTDTQYF
CDR3nt: TGTGCCAGCAGCCCCGGGGGCACAGATACGCAGTATTTT
abundance: NA
j_gene: TRBJ2-3
d_gene: NA
v_gene: TRBV11-3

CDR3aa: CASSSDTGNTEAFF
CDR3nt: TGCGCCAGCAGCTCCGACACAGGGAACACTGAAGCTTTCTTT
abundance: NA
j_gene: TRBJ1-1
d_gene: NA
v_gene: TRBV5-1

CDR3aa: CASSLRGLAGTTDTQYF
CDR3nt: TGTGCCAGCAGCTTAAGGGGACTAGCGGGGACCACAGATACGCAGTATTTT
abundance: NA
j_gene: TRBJ2-3
d_gene: TRBD2
v_gene: TRBV7-3

CDR3aa: CASSVTGGSEAFF
CDR3nt: TGTGCCAGCAGCGTAACAGGGGGCTCTGAAGCTTTCTTT
abundance: NA
j_gene: TRBJ1-1
d_gene: TRBD1
v_gene: TRBV7-3

CDR3aa: CASSQTRQGNNQPQHF
CDR3nt: TGCGCCAGCAGCCAAACCCGACAGGGGAACAATCAGCCCCAGCATTTT
abundance: NA
j_gene: TRBJ1-5
d_gene: TRBD1
v_gene: TRBV4-3

CDR3aa: CASSILIGQGREQYF
CDR3nt: TGTGCCAGCAGCATCCTCATAGGACAGGGACGCGAGCAGTACTTC
abundance: NA
j_gene: TRBJ2-7
d_gene: TRBD1
v_gene: TRBV5-6

CDR3aa: CASTYNGRPGREQFF
CDR3nt: TGTGCCAGTACCTATAACGGGCGACCTGGGAGGGAGCAGTTCTTC
abundance: NA
j_gene: TRBJ2-1
d_gene: NA
v_gene: TRBV19

CDR3aa: CASSLTRGNTEAFF
CDR3nt: TGTGCCAGCAGCTTAACCCGGGGGAACACTGAAGCTTTCTTT
abundance: NA
j_gene: TRBJ1-1
d_gene: NA
v_gene: TRBV7-2

CDR3aa: CASSMTYEQYF
CDR3nt: TGTGCCAGCAGTATGACCTACGAGCAGTACTTC
abundance: NA
j_gene: TRBJ2-7
d_gene: NA
v_gene: TRBV7-8

CDR3aa: CASSQGVIAGTQETQYF
CDR3nt: TGCGCCAGCAGCCAGGGGGTGATAGCGGGAACCCAAGAGACCCAGTACTTC
abundance: NA
j_gene: TRBJ2-5
d_gene: NA
v_gene: TRBV5-1

CDR3aa: CASSLGSVPLPYNEQFF
CDR3nt: TGCGCCAGCAGCTTGGGGTCAGTGCCCCTACCCTACAATGAGCAGTTCTTC
abundance: NA
j_gene: TRBJ2-1
d_gene: NA
v_gene: TRBV5-1

CDR3aa: CASSRTRATGELFF
CDR3nt: TGTGCCAGCAGCAGGACTAGAGCCACCGGGGAGCTGTTTTTT
abundance: NA
j_gene: TRBJ2-2
d_gene: TRBD2
v_gene: TRBV2

CDR3aa: CASSHPSGRKLVHEQFF
CDR3nt: TGTGCCAGCAGCCATCCTAGCGGGAGGAAACTTGTCCATGAGCAGTTCTTC
abundance: NA
j_gene: TRBJ2-1
d_gene: TRBD2
v_gene: TRBV14

CDR3aa: CASSVGAPAVGEQYF
CDR3nt: TGTGCCAGCAGCGTAGGCGCACCTGCCGTTGGCGAGCAGTACTTC
abundance: NA
j_gene: TRBJ2-7
d_gene: NA
v_gene: TRBV9

CDR3aa: CASSLRDLGNEQFF
CDR3nt: TGTGCCAGCAGCCTTAGGGATTTAGGGAATGAGCAGTTCTTC
abundance: NA
j_gene: TRBJ2-1
d_gene: NA
v_gene: TRBV9

CDR3aa: CASSLFGRVAGELFF
CDR3nt: TGTGCCAGCAGTTTATTTGGCAGGGTTGCCGGGGAGCTGTTTTTT
abundance: NA
j_gene: TRBJ2-2
d_gene: NA
v_gene: TRBV28

CDR3aa: CASSLDRGNTGELFF
CDR3nt: TGTGCCAGCAGCTTGGACAGGGGGAACACCGGGGAGCTGTTTTTT
abundance: NA
j_gene: TRBJ2-2
d_gene: TRBD1
v_gene: TRBV5-5

CDR3aa: CASSVAGNTDTQYF
CDR3nt: TGTGCCAGCAGCGTAGCTGGGAACACAGATACGCAGTATTTT
abundance: NA
j_gene: TRBJ2-3
d_gene: NA
v_gene: TRBV9

CDR3aa: CASSLGANYGYTF
CDR3nt: TGTGCCAGCAGTTTAGGGGCCAACTATGGCTACACCTTC
abundance: NA
j_gene: TRBJ1-2
d_gene: NA
v_gene: TRBV27

CDR3aa: CASSFRDRLTDTQYF
CDR3nt: TGTGCCAGCAGCTTCCGGGACAGGTTAACAGATACGCAGTATTTT
abundance: NA
j_gene: TRBJ2-3
d_gene: TRBD1
v_gene: TRBV9

CDR3aa: CASSVSGNQPQHF
CDR3nt: TGTGCCAGCAGTGTATCGGGCAATCAGCCCCAGCATTTT
abundance: NA
j_gene: TRBJ1-5
d_gene: NA
v_gene: TRBV6-1

CDR3aa: CASSRRTGGNTEAFF
CDR3nt: TGCGCCAGCAGCAGACGGACAGGGGGGAACACTGAAGCTTTCTTT
abundance: NA
j_gene: TRBJ1-1
d_gene: TRBD1
v_gene: TRBV5-1

CDR3aa: CASGNPSGQYEQYF
CDR3nt: TGTGCCAGCGGAAACCCCTCAGGACAATACGAGCAGTACTTC
abundance: NA
j_gene: TRBJ2-7
d_gene: NA
v_gene: TRBV2

CDR3aa: CASSEQGLGDGYTF
CDR3nt: TGCGCCAGCAGCGAACAGGGGTTGGGTGACGGCTACACCTTC
abundance: once
j_gene: TRBJ1-2
d_gene: TRBD1
v_gene: TRBV5-1

CDR3aa: CASSSGLAGGQETQYF
CDR3nt: TGCGCCAGCAGCTCGGGACTAGCGGGAGGCCAAGAGACCCAGTACTTC
abundance: NA
j_gene: TRBJ2-5
d_gene: TRBD2
v_gene: TRBV5-1

CDR3aa: CASAREAGDSNVLTF
CDR3nt: TGTGCCAGCGCCAGGGAGGCAGGGGACTCCAACGTCCTGACTTTC
abundance: once
j_gene: TRBJ2-6
d_gene: NA
v_gene: TRBV27

CDR3aa: CASRGGLAGVYEQYF
CDR3nt: TGTGCCAGCAGGGGGGGACTAGCGGGAGTATACGAGCAGTACTTC
abundance: NA
j_gene: TRBJ2-7
d_gene: TRBD2
v_gene: TRBV6-1

CDR3aa: CAWSWGSEQYF
CDR3nt: TGTGCCTGGAGTTGGGGGTCCGAGCAGTACTTC
abundance: NA
j_gene: TRBJ2-7
d_gene: NA
v_gene: TRBV30

CDR3aa: CSVEGGLGTDTQYF
CDR3nt: TGCAGCGTTGAAGGCGGACTGGGCACAGATACGCAGTATTTT
abundance: NA
j_gene: TRBJ2-3
d_gene: NA
v_gene: TRBV29-1

CDR3aa: CASSLVPSQPQHF
CDR3nt: TGTGCCAGCAGCTTGGTTCCCTCACAGCCCCAGCATTTT
abundance: NA
j_gene: TRBJ1-5
d_gene: NA
v_gene: TRBV5-5

CDR3aa: CASSLRLAGRGETQYF
CDR3nt: TGTGCCAGCAGCTTACGGCTAGCGGGAAGAGGGGAGACCCAGTACTTC
abundance: once
j_gene: TRBJ2-5
d_gene: TRBD2
v_gene: TRBV11-2

CDR3aa: CASRRGKSEKLFF
CDR3nt: TGTGCCAGCAGACGGGGAAAGAGTGAAAAACTGTTTTTT
abundance: NA
j_gene: TRBJ1-4
d_gene: NA
v_gene: TRBV2

CDR3aa: CASSPSGGSHEQYF
CDR3nt: TGTGCCAGCAGCCCCTCGGGGGGGAGCCACGAGCAGTACTTC
abundance: once
j_gene: TRBJ2-7
d_gene: TRBD2
v_gene: TRBV28

CDR3aa: CASSLSRSGLTTNEKLFF
CDR3nt: TGTGCCAGCTCACTAAGCCGGTCGGGGCTTACAACTAATGAAAAACTGTTTTTT
abundance: NA
j_gene: TRBJ1-4
d_gene: NA
v_gene: TRBV18

CDR3aa: CASSPTRGSGNTIYF
CDR3nt: TGTGCCAGCAGCCCGACCCGGGGCTCTGGAAACACCATATATTTT
abundance: NA
j_gene: TRBJ1-3
d_gene: NA
v_gene: TRBV28

CDR3aa: CASTRSGTLNTGELFF
CDR3nt: TGTGCCAGTACTAGGTCTGGGACTCTGAACACCGGGGAGCTGTTTTTT
abundance: NA
j_gene: TRBJ2-2
d_gene: NA
v_gene: TRBV19

CDR3aa: CASSPSSSYNEQFF
CDR3nt: TGTGCCAGCTCACCAAGCAGCTCCTACAATGAGCAGTTCTTC
abundance: NA
j_gene: TRBJ2-1
d_gene: NA
v_gene: TRBV18

CDR3aa: CASSPAGTGYNEQFF
CDR3nt: TGTGCCAGCTCACCGGCCGGGACAGGGTACAATGAGCAGTTCTTC
abundance: NA
j_gene: TRBJ2-1
d_gene: TRBD1
v_gene: TRBV18

CDR3aa: CASSLERGWGIDGYTF
CDR3nt: TGTGCCAGCAGCTTAGAGAGGGGGTGGGGTATCGATGGCTACACCTTC
abundance: NA
j_gene: TRBJ1-2
d_gene: NA
v_gene: TRBV7-2

CDR3aa: CASRPGQGFYEQYF
CDR3nt: TGTGCCAGCAGACCGGGACAGGGGTTTTACGAGCAGTACTTC
abundance: NA
j_gene: TRBJ2-7
d_gene: TRBD1
v_gene: TRBV28

CDR3aa: CASSFDRRQDKQYF
CDR3nt: TGTGCCAGCAGCTTTGACCGACGGCAAGATAAGCAGTACTTC
abundance: NA
j_gene: TRBJ2-7
d_gene: NA
v_gene: TRBV4-2

CDR3aa: CASSAGQGTAEAFF
CDR3nt: TGCGCCAGCAGCGCCGGACAGGGGACGGCTGAAGCTTTCTTT
abundance: NA
j_gene: TRBJ1-1
d_gene: TRBD1
v_gene: TRBV5-1

CDR3aa: CASSRGTGGQSTEAFF
CDR3nt: TGTGCCAGCAGCCGGGGGACAGGGGGCCAGAGCACTGAAGCTTTCTTT
abundance: NA
j_gene: TRBJ1-1
d_gene: TRBD1
v_gene: TRBV7-8

CDR3aa: CGTRSSYNEQFF
CDR3nt: TGTGGTACGAGGAGCTCCTACAATGAGCAGTTCTTC
abundance: NA
j_gene: TRBJ2-1
d_gene: NA
v_gene: TRBV28

CDR3aa: CASSVNRGPYEQYF
CDR3nt: TGTGCCAGCAGTGTCAACAGGGGGCCCTACGAGCAGTACTTC
abundance: NA
j_gene: TRBJ2-7
d_gene: TRBD1
v_gene: TRBV25-1

CDR3aa: CASTLLAAGGTGELFF
CDR3nt: TGCGCCAGCACGTTATTAGCGGCCGGAGGCACCGGGGAGCTGTTTTTT
abundance: NA
j_gene: TRBJ2-2
d_gene: NA
v_gene: TRBV5-1

CDR3aa: CASRKAGTGTTGELFF
CDR3nt: TGTGCCAGCAGAAAAGCCGGGACAGGGACAACCGGGGAGCTGTTTTTT
abundance: NA
j_gene: TRBJ2-2
d_gene: TRBD1
v_gene: TRBV28

CDR3aa: CASSTGATDTQYF
CDR3nt: TGTGCCAGCTCCACCGGGGCCACAGATACGCAGTATTTT
abundance: NA
j_gene: TRBJ2-3
d_gene: NA
v_gene: TRBV28

CDR3aa: CASSLPKQNTGELFF
CDR3nt: TGTGCCAGCAGCTTACCGAAACAGAATACCGGGGAGCTGTTTTTT
abundance: NA
j_gene: TRBJ2-2
d_gene: NA
v_gene: TRBV5-4

CDR3aa: CASSGGTASSYEQYF
CDR3nt: TGTGCCAGCAGCGGAGGGACAGCTTCATCCTACGAGCAGTACTTC
abundance: NA
j_gene: TRBJ2-7
d_gene: NA
v_gene: TRBV5-5

CDR3aa: CASSFRGRRHGEQYF
CDR3nt: TGTGCCAGCAGCTTCCGGGGCCGGAGGCATGGCGAGCAGTACTTC
abundance: NA
j_gene: TRBJ2-7
d_gene: NA
v_gene: TRBV13

CDR3aa: CASSRVAGISGELFF
CDR3nt: TGTGCCAGCAGTCGCGTAGCGGGAATATCCGGGGAGCTGTTTTTT
abundance: NA
j_gene: TRBJ2-2
d_gene: TRBD2
v_gene: TRBV27

CDR3aa: CASSLALAGAGGYEQYF
CDR3nt: TGCGCCAGCAGCTTGGCCCTAGCGGGAGCCGGGGGTTACGAGCAGTACTTC
abundance: NA
j_gene: TRBJ2-7
d_gene: TRBD2
v_gene: TRBV5-1